These 27 T cell receptor beta chains were all obtained from the same sample, sequenced in a study of graft-versus-host responses after intestinal transplantation. The table came from immunoSEQ multiplex PCR; TCRdb's copy has only in-frame clones and leaves some out. The sample holds roughly 25,000 clones, 90% to 95% seen once. This specimen was PBMCs, taken around 40 days after intestinal transplant. The source of these receptors is a human patient who received an intestinal transplant, so some T cells may come from the graft donor.

This chain links TRBV30 with TRBJ2-3; 9 bases agree with TRBD2. This CDR3 has 15 amino acids. The germline V gene encodes CDR1 GTSNPN and CDR2 SVGIG (reference sequence). V lost 0 bases to trimming and J lost 2 bases; unmatched junction nucleotides: 3. CDR3 DNA sequence: TGTGCCTGGAGTGTGGCTAGCGGGACCACAGATACGCAGTATTTT. Translated: CAWSVASGTTDTQYF.

The chain carries TRBV15 and TRBJ1-1; D ambiguous. This CDR3 region has 13 residues. CDR1 and CDR2 (germline): LNHNV, YYDKDF (reference sequence). V lost 2 bases to trimming and J lost 1 base, with 5 bases between them. The CDR3 DNA sequence: TGTGCCACCAGCAGACGAGGGAACACTGAAGCTTTCTTT. It translates to CATSRRGNTEAFF.

This rearrangement joins TRBV15 to TRBJ2-7, with D uncertain. The CDR3 is 15 amino acids. CDR1 LNHNV and CDR2 YYDKDF come from the germline V gene (reference sequence). Trimming removed 1 base from V and 3 bases from J, with 13 bases in between. The CDR3 coding sequence is TGTGCCACCAGCAGAGCAAGGTCTCAAAACTACGAGCAGTACTTC. This codes for CATSRARSQNYEQYF.

This chain connects TRBV7-6 to TRBJ1-6; tentative D call: TRBD1 (5 bases). V was trimmed by 5 bases and J by 6 bases, leaving 11 bases between them. The CDR3 runs 14 residues. In germline, CDR1 is SGHVS, CDR2 FNYEAQ. CDR3 nucleotides: TGTGCCAGCAGCCTCGGGACCACTAATTCACCCCTCCACTTT. Its protein is CASSLGTTNSPLHF.

This clone was recorded once. The rearrangement links TRBV5-6 to TRBJ2-1, with D unclear. The CDR3 extends over 16 amino acids. V was shortened by 4 bases and J by 0 bases, with 14 bases between the two germline ends. Germline V gene lookup returns CDR1 SGHDT and CDR2 YYEEEE. The CDR3 protein is CASSSPTGRSYNEQFF. The CDR3 DNA follows: TGTGCCAGCAGCAGTCCGACGGGCCGCTCCTACAATGAGCAGTTCTTC.

The V gene is TRBV19, the J gene TRBJ1-2, with a possible D match to TRBD1 (5 bases). Germline V gene sequence: CDR1 LNHDA, CDR2 SQIVND (reference sequence). This CDR3 is 14 amino acids long. V was pared by 1 base and J by 4 bases, with 10 bases between. CDR3 residues: CASSIVGGSYGYTF. The CDR3, as DNA: TGTGCCAGTAGTATAGTCGGGGGATCCTATGGCTACACCTTC.

The V call is TRBV15, the J call TRBJ2-5, with 11 bases matching TRBD1. The DNA end favors TRBJ2-7, so the J call may be wrong. The CDR3 loop spans 16 amino acids. Germline CDR1 is LNHNV and CDR2 is YYDKDF (reference sequence). For the CDR3, the DNA is TGTGCCACCAGCAGAGAAGCTGGGACAGGGGGTCGCGAGCAGTACTTC. Protein product: CATSREAGTGGREQYF.

The V and J genes are TRBV5-1 and TRBJ2-7; 8 bases are a match to TRBD1. J was trimmed by 4 bases and V by 0 bases; bases with no gene match: 6. Looked up from germline, CDR1 is SGHRS and CDR2 is YFSETQ. CDR3 length: 15 amino acids. CDR3 nucleotides: TGCGCCAGCAGCTTGGCCGCAGGGGGCTTTTACGAGCAGTACTTC. The encoded protein is CASSLAAGGFYEQYF.

V and J are TRBV4-1 and TRBJ1-1; possible D gene TRBD1, 5 bases. CDR3 length equals 17 residues. Germline V gene data show CDR1 as MGHRA and CDR2 as YSYEKL. The V gene lost 2 bases and the J gene lost 5 bases, with 21 bases spanning the gap. The CDR3 DNA sequence: TGCGCCAGCAGCCAACCTGGGGGTCCCTCTTGGGGGACTGAAGCTTTCTTT. This codes for CASSQPGGPSWGTEAFF.

The table lists this clone with a count of one. V is TRBV27 and J is TRBJ2-7, with D maybe TRBD1 (5 bases). The germline CDR1 and CDR2 sequences are MNHEY and SMNVEV (reference sequence). The CDR3 spans 15 residues. The V and J ends lost 0 bases and 9 bases respectively, with 18 bases between them. The CDR3 nucleotides are TGTGCCAGCAGTTTATCAAGGGGTTTTCCTGACGGGCAGTACTTC. This translates into CASSLSRGFPDGQYF.

The chain joins TRBV6-5 to TRBJ1-1; no clear D. V lost 6 bases to trimming and J lost 0 bases, with 2 bases between them. Germline V gene data show CDR1 as MNHEY and CDR2 as SVGAGI. The CDR3 spans 11 residues. As DNA, the CDR3 is TGTGCCAGCAGAGTGAACACTGAAGCTTTCTTT. It encodes CASRVNTEAFF.

The V and J genes are TRBV5-6 and TRBJ2-3; D is unresolved. Trimming took 3 bases from V and 1 from J, leaving 3 bases between them. CDR1 and CDR2 (germline): SGHDT, YYEEEE. The CDR3 sequence is 12 residues long. This CDR3 is CASSSGTDTQYF. DNA for the CDR3: TGTGCCAGCAGCTCAGGCACAGATACGCAGTATTTT.

J is TRBJ1-3 and V is TRBV4-2, with 8 nucleotides matching TRBD1. Germline CDR1 LGHNA, CDR2 YNFKEQ. This CDR3 contains 14 residues. Trimming at V came to 5 bases and at J to 4 bases, leaving 4 bases not matched to a gene. The CDR3 loop reads CASSVDREGNTIYF. The CDR3 DNA reads TGTGCCAGCAGCGTGGACAGGGAGGGAAACACCATATATTTT.

This clone was counted once. The chain couples TRBV27 to TRBJ1-2; D is unresolved. The CDR3 is 14 amino acids. The ends were cut back, 3 bases at V and 5 bases at J, with 13 bases in the middle. The germline CDR1 and CDR2 sequences are MNHEY and SMNVEV (reference sequence). The CDR3 nucleotides read TGTGCCAGCAGTTTGTGGGGTCGCGGGTATGGCTACACCTTC. This codes for CASSLWGRGYGYTF.

The gene calls are TRBV27 and TRBJ1-6, with unresolved D. V dropped 3 bases and J dropped 4 bases, with 4 bases sitting between them. The CDR3 length is 13 residues. Germline V lookup: CDR1 MNHEY, CDR2 SMNVEV (reference sequence). DNA of the CDR3: TGTGCCAGCAGTTTCCGATATAATTCACCCCTCCACTTT. Encoded protein: CASSFRYNSPLHF.

The CDR3 DNA sequence: TGTGCCAGCAGTGACGGGAGCACAGATACGCAGTATTTT. This sequence encodes CASSDGSTDTQYF. The rearrangement links TRBV6-4 to TRBJ2-3; no clear D gene. Trimming removed 2 bases from V and 0 bases from J, with 3 bases in between. The CDR3 is 13 amino acids. From germline, CDR1 is MRHNA and CDR2 SNTAGT.

The chain couples TRBV5-4 to TRBJ1-6; the D is unclear. This CDR3 is built from 15 residues. V was trimmed by 6 bases and J by 8 bases, leaving 18 bases between them. Germline V gene lookup returns CDR1 SGHNT and CDR2 YYREEE (reference sequence). The CDR3 loop reads CASTTAPDEDSPLHF. The CDR3 coding sequence is TGTGCCAGCACCACAGCGCCAGATGAGGATTCACCCCTCCACTTT.

V is TRBV7-3 and J is TRBJ2-5; D is perhaps TRBD1 or TRBD2 (5 bases each). The J call could be wrong; TRBJ2-7 is a better fit for the DNA end. Per germline, CDR1 SGHTA and CDR2 FQGTGA. The CDR3 loop spans 13 amino acids. The CDR3 DNA reads TGTGCCAGCAGCTTAAGTTGGGGGTACGAGCAGTACTTC. It yields the protein CASSLSWGYEQYF.

A single count supports this clone. The chain links TRBV6-5 to TRBJ2-1; TRBD2 matches at 9 bases. The CDR3 is 12 amino acids. Germline V gene data show CDR1 as MNHEY and CDR2 as SVGAGI. V was clipped by 6 bases and J by 8 bases; unmatched bases: 2. The CDR3 loop reads CASRRTSDEQFF. CDR3 in DNA: TGTGCCAGCAGGCGGACTAGCGATGAGCAGTTCTTC.

This chain uses TRBV25-1 with TRBJ2-1, with 9 bases aligning to TRBD1. V trimming: 6 bases; J trimming: 3 bases; junction bases outside the gene matches: 9. Germline CDR1 and CDR2: MGHDK and SYGVNS. The CDR3 consists of 16 residues. CDR3 sequence: CASSGPGQGHYNEQFF. The CDR3 DNA reads TGTGCCAGCAGCGGACCGGGACAGGGACACTACAATGAGCAGTTCTTC. Using reference TRBV25-1 and TRBJ2-1 for the parts outside the CDR3, the full variable domain is EADIYQTPRYLVIGTGKKITLECSQTMGHDKMYWYQQDPGMELHLIHYSYGVNSTEKGDLSSESTVSRIRTEHFPLTLESARPSHTSQYLCASSGPGQGHYNEQFFGPGTRLTVL.

The chain recombines TRBV7-6 with TRBJ1-6; D not resolved. Per the germline V gene, CDR1 is SGHVS and CDR2 is FNYEAQ. The ends were cut back, 5 bases at V and 7 bases at J, with 12 bases in the middle. This CDR3 has 14 amino acids. The CDR3 DNA follows: TGTGCCAGCAGCCCTAGGACGGACAATTCACCCCTCCACTTT. This sequence encodes CASSPRTDNSPLHF. The full variable domain, in which reference TRBV7-6 and TRBJ1-6 provide the parts outside the CDR3, is GAGVSQSPRYKVTKRGQDVALRCDPISGHVSLYWYRQALGQGPEFLTYFNYEAQQDKSGLPNDRFSAERPEGSISTLTIQRTEQRDSAMYRCASSPRTDNSPLHFGNGTRLTVT.

V usage is TRBV27 and J usage is TRBJ1-6; D gene uncertain. Germline V gene sequence: CDR1 MNHEY, CDR2 SMNVEV (reference sequence). This CDR3 contains 12 residues. V was shortened by 6 bases and J by 10 bases, with 10 bases between the two germline ends. The CDR3 region has the DNA TGTGCCAGCAGGGGAGTAGGATCACCCCTCCACTTT. It yields the protein CASRGVGSPLHF.

This chain uses TRBV27 with TRBJ2-4; 10 bases line up with TRBD2. Germline loops: CDR1 MNHEY, CDR2 SMNVEV (reference sequence). CDR3 length equals 17 residues. V lost 3 bases to trimming and J lost 6 bases; unmatched junction nucleotides: 11. The CDR3 reads CASSFPRGTSAGNIQYF. Written as DNA, the CDR3 is TGTGCCAGCAGTTTCCCCCGGGGGACTAGCGCCGGAAACATTCAGTACTTC.

This sequence joins TRBV27 and TRBJ2-7; D not resolved. Between the trimmed V and J ends, which lost 6 bases and 4 bases, there was a span of 7 bases. Germline CDR1 and CDR2: MNHEY and SMNVEV (reference sequence). This CDR3 comprises 11 residues. CDR3 amino acids: CASSSNYEQYF. CDR3 DNA sequence: TGTGCCAGCAGCTCTAATTACGAGCAGTACTTC.

DNA for the CDR3: TGTGCCAGCAGTTTCACGAGCGGCCCTTACGAGCAGTACTTC. This codes for CASSFTSGPYEQYF. The chain joins TRBV27 to TRBJ2-7, with TRBD2 as a possible D gene (5 bases). V was cut by 3 bases and J by 4 bases, with 13 bases left in between. This CDR3 spans 14 amino acids. Germline CDR1 is MNHEY and CDR2 is SMNVEV (reference sequence).

The chain joins TRBV7-8 to TRBJ1-4, with D maybe TRBD1 (5 bases). CDR1 is SGHVS, CDR2 FQNEAQ, per germline. CDR3 length: 15 amino acids. The V and J ends lost 1 base and 3 bases respectively, with 9 bases between them. CDR3 sequence (DNA): TGTGCCAGCAGCTTAGTGGGGGACGCTAATGAAAAACTGTTTTTT. Translation: CASSLVGDANEKLFF.

The rearrangement joins TRBV19 to TRBJ2-3; 10 bases fit TRBD2. V shed 0 bases and J 2 bases; nucleotides not matched to a gene: 2. From germline, CDR1 is LNHDA and CDR2 SQIVND (reference sequence). The CDR3 extends over 16 amino acids. The CDR3 DNA reads as TGTGCCAGTAGTATAGATGGGACTAGCGACACAGATACGCAGTATTTT. It encodes CASSIDGTSDTDTQYF.